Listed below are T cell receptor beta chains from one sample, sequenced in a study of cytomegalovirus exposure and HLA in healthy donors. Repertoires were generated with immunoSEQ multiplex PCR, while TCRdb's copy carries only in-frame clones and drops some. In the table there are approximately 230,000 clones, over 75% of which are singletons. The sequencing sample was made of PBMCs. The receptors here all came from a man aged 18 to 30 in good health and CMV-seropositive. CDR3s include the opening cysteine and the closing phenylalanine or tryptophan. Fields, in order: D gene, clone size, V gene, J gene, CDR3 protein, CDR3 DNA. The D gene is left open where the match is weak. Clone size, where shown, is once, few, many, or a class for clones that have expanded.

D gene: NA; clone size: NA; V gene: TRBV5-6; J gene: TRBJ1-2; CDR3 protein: CASSQGFYGYTF; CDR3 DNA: TGTGCCAGCAGCCAAGGCTTCTATGGCTACACCTTC
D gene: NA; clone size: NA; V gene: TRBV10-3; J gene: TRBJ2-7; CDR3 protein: CAISERDYEQYF; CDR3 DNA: TGTGCCATCAGTGAACGGGACTACGAGCAGTACTTC
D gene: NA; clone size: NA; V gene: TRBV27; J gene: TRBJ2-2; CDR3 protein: CASSYQGQRNTGELFF; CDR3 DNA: TGTGCCAGCAGCTACCAAGGACAGAGGAACACCGGGGAGCTGTTTTTT
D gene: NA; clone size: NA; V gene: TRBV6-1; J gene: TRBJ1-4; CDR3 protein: CASSEGYASEKLFF; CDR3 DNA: TGTGCCAGCAGTGAGGGATACGCGAGTGAAAAACTGTTTTTT
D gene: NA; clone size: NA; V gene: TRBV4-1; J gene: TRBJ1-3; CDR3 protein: CASSPRSLLSGNTIYF; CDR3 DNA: TGCGCCAGCAGCCCTAGGAGCCTACTCTCTGGAAACACCATATATTTT
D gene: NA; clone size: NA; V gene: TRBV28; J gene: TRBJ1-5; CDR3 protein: CATKLGSSNQPQHF; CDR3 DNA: TGTGCTACCAAGTTAGGGAGTAGCAATCAGCCCCAGCATTTT
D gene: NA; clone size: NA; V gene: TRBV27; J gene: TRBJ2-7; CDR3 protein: CASSLGSHYEQYF; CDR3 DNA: TGTGCCAGCAGTTTGGGGAGTCACTACGAGCAGTACTTC
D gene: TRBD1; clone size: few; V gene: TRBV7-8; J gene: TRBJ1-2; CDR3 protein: CASSSRTGGGYTF; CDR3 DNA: TGTGCCAGCAGCTCCCGGACAGGGGGCGGCTACACCTTC
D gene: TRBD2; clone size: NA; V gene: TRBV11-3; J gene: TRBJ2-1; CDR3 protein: CASSSRTSGSYNEQFF; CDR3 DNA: TGTGCCAGCAGCTCAAGGACTAGCGGGAGCTACAATGAGCAGTTCTTC
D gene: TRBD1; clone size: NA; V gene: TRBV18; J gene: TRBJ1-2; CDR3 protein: CASSPRQGGYGYTF; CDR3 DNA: TGTGCCAGCTCACCCCGACAGGGTGGCTATGGCTACACCTTC
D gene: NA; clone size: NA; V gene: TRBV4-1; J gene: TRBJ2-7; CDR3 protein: CASSQGDGVYEQYF; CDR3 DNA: TGCGCCAGCAGCCAAGGGGATGGGGTCTACGAGCAGTACTTC
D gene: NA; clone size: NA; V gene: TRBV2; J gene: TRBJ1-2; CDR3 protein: CASSAIGNSDYGYTF; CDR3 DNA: TGTGCCAGCAGTGCCATAGGGAACAGCGACTATGGCTACACCTTC
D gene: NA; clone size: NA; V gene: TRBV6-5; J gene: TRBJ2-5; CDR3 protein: CASSYAGFGETQYF; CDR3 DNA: TGTGCCAGCAGTTACGCAGGGTTCGGGGAGACCCAGTACTTC
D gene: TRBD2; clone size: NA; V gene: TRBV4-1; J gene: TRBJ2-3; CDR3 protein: CASSPLAGEGDTQYF; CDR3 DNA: TGCGCCAGCAGCCCTCTAGCGGGAGAGGGAGATACGCAGTATTTT
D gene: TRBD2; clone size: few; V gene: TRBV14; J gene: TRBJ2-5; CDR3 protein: CASSHIAGRQETQYF; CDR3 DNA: TGTGCCAGCAGCCATATAGCGGGACGCCAAGAGACCCAGTACTTC
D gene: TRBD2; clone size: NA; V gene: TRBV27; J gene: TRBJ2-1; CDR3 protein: CASSFTSGSDEQFF; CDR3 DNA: TGTGCCAGCAGTTTCACTAGCGGGAGTGATGAGCAGTTCTTC
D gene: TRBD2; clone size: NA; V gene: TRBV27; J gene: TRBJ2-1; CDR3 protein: CATLTPTSGRNEQFF; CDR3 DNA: TGTGCCACCCTAACCCCGACTAGCGGGAGAAATGAGCAGTTCTTC
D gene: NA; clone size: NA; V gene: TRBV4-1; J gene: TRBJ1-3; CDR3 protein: CASSQRENSGNTIYF; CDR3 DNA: TGCGCCAGCAGCCAACGGGAAAACTCTGGAAACACCATATATTTT
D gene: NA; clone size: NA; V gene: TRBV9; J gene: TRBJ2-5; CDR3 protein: CASSVGGSETQYF; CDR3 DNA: TGTGCCAGCAGCGTAGGGGGGAGTGAGACCCAGTACTTC
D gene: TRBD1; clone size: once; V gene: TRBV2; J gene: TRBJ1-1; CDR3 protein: CASSEDRVSAFF; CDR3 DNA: TGTGCCAGCAGTGAGGACAGGGTGTCAGCTTTCTTT
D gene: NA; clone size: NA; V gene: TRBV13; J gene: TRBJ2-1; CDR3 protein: CASSSDRVNEQFF; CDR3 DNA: TGTGCCAGCAGCTCCGACCGGGTTAATGAGCAGTTCTTC
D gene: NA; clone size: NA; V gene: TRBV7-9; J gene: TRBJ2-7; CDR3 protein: CASSSARGAYEQYF; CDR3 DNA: TGTGCCAGCAGCTCCGCGAGGGGGGCCTACGAGCAGTACTTC
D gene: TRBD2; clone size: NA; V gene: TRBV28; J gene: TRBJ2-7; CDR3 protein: CASSSGSSGNRYEQYF; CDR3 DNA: TGTGCCAGCAGTTCCGGATCTAGCGGGAATCGCTACGAGCAGTACTTC
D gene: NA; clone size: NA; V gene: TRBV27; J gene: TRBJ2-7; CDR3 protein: CASSLNGGHFYEQYF; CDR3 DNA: TGTGCCAGCAGTTTGAATGGCGGACATTTTTACGAGCAGTACTTC
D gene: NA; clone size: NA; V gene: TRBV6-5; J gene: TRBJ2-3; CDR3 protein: CASSYDQDTQYF; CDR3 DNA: TGTGCCAGCAGTTACGACCAAGATACGCAGTATTTT
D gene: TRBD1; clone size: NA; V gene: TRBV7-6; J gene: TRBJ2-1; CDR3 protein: CASSPRTGWYNEQFF; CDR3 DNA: TGTGCCAGCAGCCCCAGGACAGGATGGTACAATGAGCAGTTCTTC
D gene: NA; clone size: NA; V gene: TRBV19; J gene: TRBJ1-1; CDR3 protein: CASSFIGSNTEAFF; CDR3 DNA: TGTGCCAGTAGTTTCATTGGGTCGAACACTGAAGCTTTCTTT
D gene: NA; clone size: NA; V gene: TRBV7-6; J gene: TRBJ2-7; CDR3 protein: CASSQNNRAYEQYF; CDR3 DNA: TGTGCCAGCAGCCAGAATAATAGGGCCTACGAGCAGTACTTC
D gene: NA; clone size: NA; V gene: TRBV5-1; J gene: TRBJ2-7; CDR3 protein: CASSLGSTYEQYF; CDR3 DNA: TGCGCCAGCAGCCTAGGATCGACCTACGAGCAGTACTTC
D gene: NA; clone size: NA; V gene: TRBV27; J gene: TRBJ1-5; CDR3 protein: CASSPDTVRRQPQHF; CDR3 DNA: TGTGCCAGCAGCCCAGACACAGTTCGAAGGCAGCCCCAGCATTTT
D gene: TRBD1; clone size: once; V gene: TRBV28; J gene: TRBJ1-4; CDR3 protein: CASQIQTGSEKLFF; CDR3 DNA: TGTGCCAGCCAAATCCAGACAGGGTCTGAAAAACTGTTTTTT
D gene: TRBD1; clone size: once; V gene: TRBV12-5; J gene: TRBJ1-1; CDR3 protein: CASGSPGTGPTEAFF; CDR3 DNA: TGTGCTAGTGGTTCCCCCGGGACAGGACCCACTGAAGCTTTCTTT
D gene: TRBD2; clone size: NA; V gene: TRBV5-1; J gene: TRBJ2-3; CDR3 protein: CASSLGLAERTDTQYF; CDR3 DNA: TGCGCCAGCAGCTTGGGACTAGCGGAAAGGACAGATACGCAGTATTTT
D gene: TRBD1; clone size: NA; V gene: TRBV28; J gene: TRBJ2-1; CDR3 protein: CASGGDRGYEQFF; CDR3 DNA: TGTGCCAGTGGGGGGGACAGGGGCTATGAGCAGTTCTTC
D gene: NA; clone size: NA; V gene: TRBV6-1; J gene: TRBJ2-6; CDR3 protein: CASSERKAGANVLTF; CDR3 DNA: TGTGCCAGCAGTGAGAGAAAGGCTGGGGCCAACGTCCTGACTTTC
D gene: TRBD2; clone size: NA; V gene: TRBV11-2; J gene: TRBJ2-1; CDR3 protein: CASSLLPGTSGRTYNEQFF; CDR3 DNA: TGTGCCAGCAGCTTGCTCCCCGGGACTAGCGGGAGGACCTACAATGAGCAGTTCTTC
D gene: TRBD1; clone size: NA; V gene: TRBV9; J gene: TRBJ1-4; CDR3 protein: CASSVDWTGNEKLFF; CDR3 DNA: TGTGCCAGCAGCGTGGACTGGACAGGGAATGAAAAACTGTTTTTT
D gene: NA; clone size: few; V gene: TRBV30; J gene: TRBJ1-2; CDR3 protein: CAWRGTAAFYGYTF; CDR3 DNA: TGTGCCTGGAGGGGGACCGCTGCCTTCTATGGCTACACCTTC
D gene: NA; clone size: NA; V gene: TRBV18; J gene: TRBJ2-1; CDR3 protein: CASSPETGNEQFF; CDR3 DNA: TGTGCCAGCTCACCCGAGACGGGCAATGAGCAGTTCTTC
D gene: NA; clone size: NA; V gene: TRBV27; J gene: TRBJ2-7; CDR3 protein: CASKGQLAVYEQYF; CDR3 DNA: TGTGCCAGCAAAGGACAACTCGCCGTCTACGAGCAGTACTTC
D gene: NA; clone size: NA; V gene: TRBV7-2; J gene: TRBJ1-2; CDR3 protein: CASSSPSTNYGYTF; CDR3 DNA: TGTGCCAGCAGCTCTCCGTCGACAAACTATGGCTACACCTTC
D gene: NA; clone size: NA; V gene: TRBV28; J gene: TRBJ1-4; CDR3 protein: CASSLPGTRVKELFF; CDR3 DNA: TGTGCCAGCAGTTTACCAGGGACGCGGGTGAAGGAACTGTTTTTT
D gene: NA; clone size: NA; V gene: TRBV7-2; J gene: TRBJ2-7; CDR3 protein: CASSPAGFYEQYF; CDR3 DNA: TGTGCCAGCAGCCCTGCAGGGTTCTACGAGCAGTACTTC
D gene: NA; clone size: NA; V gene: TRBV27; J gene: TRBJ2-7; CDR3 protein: CASSPGQGLAGDYEQYF; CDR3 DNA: TGTGCCAGCAGCCCGGGACAGGGGTTAGCGGGAGACTACGAGCAGTACTTC
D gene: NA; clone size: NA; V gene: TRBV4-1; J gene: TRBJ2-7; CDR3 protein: CASSQLAVSSYEQYF; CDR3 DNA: TGCGCCAGCAGCCAATTAGCGGTAAGCTCCTACGAGCAGTACTTC
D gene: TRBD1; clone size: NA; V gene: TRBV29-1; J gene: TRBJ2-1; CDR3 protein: CSVVGGQGIGEQFF; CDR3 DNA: TGCAGCGTTGTTGGTGGACAGGGGATTGGGGAGCAGTTCTTC
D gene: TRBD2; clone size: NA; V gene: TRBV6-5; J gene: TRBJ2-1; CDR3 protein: CASSPGTSGHEQFF; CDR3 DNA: TGTGCCAGCAGTCCCGGGACTAGCGGGCATGAGCAGTTCTTC
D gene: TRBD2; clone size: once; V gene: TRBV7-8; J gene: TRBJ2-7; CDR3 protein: CASSLTTSGRTRRPYEQYF; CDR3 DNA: TGTGCCAGCAGCTTGACGACTAGCGGGAGAACTCGGCGCCCCTACGAGCAGTACTTC
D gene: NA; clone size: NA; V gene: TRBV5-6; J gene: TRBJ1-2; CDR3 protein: CASSLVPYGYTF; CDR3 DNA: TGTGCCAGCAGCTTGGTACCCTATGGCTACACCTTC
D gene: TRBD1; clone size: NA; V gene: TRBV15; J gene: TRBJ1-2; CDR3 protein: CATSRGQASGYTF; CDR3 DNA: TGTGCCACCAGCAGGGGACAGGCTTCAGGCTACACCTTC
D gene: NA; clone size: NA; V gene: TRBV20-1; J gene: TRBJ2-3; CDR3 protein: CSAFSTDTQYF; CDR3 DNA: TGCAGTGCCTTCAGCACAGATACGCAGTATTTT